This T cell receptor (beta chain) was recorded in a study of blood T cell repertoires in COVID-19. Turning to the study itself: The cDNA or gDNA used as material had been derived from T cells, B-cell-depleted T cells, or PBMCs.

Some clones are missing from TCRdb's copy, which holds only in-frame ones; the method was immunoSEQ multiplex PCR. The repertoire holds under 250,000 clones, with about 85% as singletons. The CDR3 covers 16 residues. Trimming at V came to 2 bases and at J to 1 base, leaving 3 bases not matched to a gene. CDR1 and CDR2 from the germline V gene are KGHDR and SFDVKD. The sequenced sample was peripheral blood. The TCR comes from a woman of 80 years or more with acute or convalescent COVID-19. This chain links TRBV24-1 with TRBJ2-2; 7 bases map to TRBD1. CDR3 sequence reads: CATSDSGTENTGELFF. The CDR3, as DNA: TGTGCCACCAGTGATTCCGGGACAGAGAACACCGGGGAGCTGTTTTTT.